The rows below give T cell receptor beta chains drawn from one sample of a study of blood T cell repertoires in COVID-19. Assay used: immunoSEQ multiplex PCR; TCRdb lists only in-frame clones, some missing. The table shows over 300,000 clones, with nearly 90% occurring only once. The sample consisted of peripheral blood. These receptors all come from a man younger than 30 with active or convalescent COVID-19. Each CDR3 is given with its conserved first and last residue. A D gene is named only where the DNA matches it firmly. Only part of the rows carry a size: once, few, many, or a class if the clone is expanded.

d_gene: -; abundance: -; v_gene: TRBV28; j_gene: TRBJ2-2; CDR3nt: TGTGCCAGCAGTTATAGCCCGCAGCCCGCGAACACCGGGGAGCTGTTTTTT; CDR3aa: CASSYSPQPANTGELFF
d_gene: TRBD2; abundance: -; v_gene: TRBV5-1; j_gene: TRBJ2-1; CDR3nt: TGCGCCAGCAGCTTCCCACTAGCGGGGGGTACTGACAATGAGCAGTTCTTC; CDR3aa: CASSFPLAGGTDNEQFF
d_gene: -; abundance: -; v_gene: TRBV5-5; j_gene: TRBJ2-5; CDR3nt: TGTGCCAGCAGCTTGGACGTAGGCACAGGGACCCAGTACTTC; CDR3aa: CASSLDVGTGTQYF
d_gene: -; abundance: few; v_gene: TRBV7-2; j_gene: TRBJ1-1; CDR3nt: TGTGCCAGCAGCTCGGGACAACTGAACACTGAAGCTTTCTTT; CDR3aa: CASSSGQLNTEAFF
d_gene: TRBD1; abundance: -; v_gene: TRBV28; j_gene: TRBJ2-1; CDR3nt: TGTGCCAGCAGTTTAACCGGGACAGGGGCTTATGAGCAGTTCTTC; CDR3aa: CASSLTGTGAYEQFF
d_gene: TRBD2; abundance: -; v_gene: TRBV4-1; j_gene: TRBJ2-1; CDR3nt: TGCGCCAGCAGCCAAGAGCCCTTACTAGCGGGACTCTACAATGAGCAGTTCTTC; CDR3aa: CASSQEPLLAGLYNEQFF
d_gene: -; abundance: -; v_gene: TRBV9; j_gene: TRBJ2-1; CDR3nt: TGTGCCAGCAGCGTAGATTCTAGCTCCTACAATGAGCAGTTCTTC; CDR3aa: CASSVDSSSYNEQFF
d_gene: TRBD1; abundance: -; v_gene: TRBV25-1; j_gene: TRBJ2-7; CDR3nt: TGTGCCAGCAGAGAGACAGGGGGCCTGGACGAGCAGTACTTC; CDR3aa: CASRETGGLDEQYF
d_gene: TRBD1; abundance: -; v_gene: TRBV9; j_gene: TRBJ1-1; CDR3nt: TGTGCCAGCTCACAGGGGTCCGACACTGAAGCTTTCTTT; CDR3aa: CASSQGSDTEAFF
d_gene: TRBD2; abundance: -; v_gene: TRBV14; j_gene: TRBJ2-7; CDR3nt: TGTGCCAGCAGCCAAGGTTCTCTAGCGGGAGACGAGCAGTACTTC; CDR3aa: CASSQGSLAGDEQYF